The rows below give T cell receptor beta chains drawn from one sample of a study of cytomegalovirus exposure and HLA in healthy donors. This table comes from immunoSEQ multiplex PCR, and its TCRdb copy is limited to in-frame clones, with some not included. The sample shows 90,000 to 150,000 clones, approximately 84% of them seen only once. The sample was PBMCs. All receptors derive from a man in his fifties or sixties in good health and CMV-seronegative. Both conserved end residues are part of each CDR3. D genes are given only for firm matches. Size values are once, few and many counts, or a class for expanded clones, and some rows have none.

cdr3_length: 14
clone_size: NA
j_call: TRBJ2-3
v_call: TRBV5-1
d_call: TRBD2
cdr3_aa: CASTRGGAQDTQYF
cdr3_nt: TGCGCCAGCACCCGCGGGGGGGCTCAAGATACGCAGTATTTT

cdr3_length: 15
clone_size: NA
j_call: TRBJ2-2
v_call: TRBV29-1
d_call: TRBD2
cdr3_aa: CSGARTSVKTGELFF
cdr3_nt: TGCAGCGGTGCACGGACTAGCGTAAAAACCGGGGAGCTGTTTTTT

cdr3_length: 17
clone_size: NA
j_call: TRBJ2-3
v_call: TRBV4-3
d_call: NA
cdr3_aa: CASSQDISGTSTDTQYF
cdr3_nt: TGCGCCAGCAGCCAAGATATCAGCGGTACTAGCACAGATACGCAGTATTTT

cdr3_length: 10
clone_size: NA
j_call: TRBJ1-2
v_call: TRBV7-9
d_call: NA
cdr3_aa: CASSSRGYTF
cdr3_nt: TGTGCCAGCAGCTCGCGGGGCTACACCTTC

cdr3_length: 14
clone_size: NA
j_call: TRBJ2-3
v_call: TRBV4-1
d_call: NA
cdr3_aa: CASGPGDITDTQYF
cdr3_nt: TGCGCCAGCGGTCCGGGGGATATTACAGATACGCAGTATTTT

cdr3_length: 14
clone_size: NA
j_call: TRBJ1-5
v_call: TRBV15
d_call: NA
cdr3_aa: CATSRGGVNQPQHF
cdr3_nt: TGTGCCACCAGCAGAGGGGGGGTCAATCAGCCCCAGCATTTT

cdr3_length: 15
clone_size: NA
j_call: TRBJ1-5
v_call: TRBV7-2
d_call: NA
cdr3_aa: CASSLGDIFNQPQHF
cdr3_nt: TGTGCCAGCAGCTTGGGGGACATATTTAATCAGCCCCAGCATTTT

cdr3_length: 17
clone_size: NA
j_call: TRBJ2-2
v_call: TRBV6-4
d_call: TRBD2
cdr3_aa: CASSSSSGGAGTGELFF
cdr3_nt: TGTGCCAGCAGTTCGTCTAGCGGGGGGGCAGGCACCGGGGAGCTGTTTTTT

cdr3_length: 12
clone_size: NA
j_call: TRBJ2-5
v_call: TRBV5-6
d_call: TRBD2
cdr3_aa: CASSRGLGRLNF
cdr3_nt: TGTGCCAGCAGCCGGGGTCTCGGGAGGCTAAACTTC

cdr3_length: 16
clone_size: NA
j_call: TRBJ2-2
v_call: TRBV28
d_call: TRBD2
cdr3_aa: CASTLGGLAGTGELFF
cdr3_nt: TGTGCCAGCACCCTAGGGGGACTAGCGGGCACCGGGGAGCTGTTTTTT

cdr3_length: 12
clone_size: NA
j_call: TRBJ1-2
v_call: TRBV30
d_call: NA
cdr3_aa: CAWTLGGYGYTF
cdr3_nt: TGTGCCTGGACGTTAGGGGGCTATGGCTACACCTTC

cdr3_length: 13
clone_size: NA
j_call: TRBJ2-7
v_call: TRBV5-1
d_call: NA
cdr3_aa: CASSLRGGYEQYF
cdr3_nt: TGCGCCAGCAGCTTGCGAGGAGGCTACGAGCAGTACTTC

cdr3_length: 14
clone_size: NA
j_call: TRBJ2-1
v_call: TRBV6-5
d_call: TRBD2
cdr3_aa: CASAIGGGSDEQFF
cdr3_nt: TGTGCCAGCGCAATCGGGGGGGGGAGCGATGAGCAGTTCTTC

cdr3_length: 13
clone_size: few
j_call: TRBJ1-1
v_call: TRBV7-3
d_call: TRBD1
cdr3_aa: CASSGQTGTEAFF
cdr3_nt: TGTGCCAGCAGCGGACAGACAGGGACTGAAGCTTTCTTT

cdr3_length: 14
clone_size: NA
j_call: TRBJ2-1
v_call: TRBV28
d_call: NA
cdr3_aa: CASSLPRVYNEQFF
cdr3_nt: TGTGCCAGCAGTTTACCCCGAGTCTACAATGAGCAGTTCTTC

cdr3_length: 15
clone_size: NA
j_call: TRBJ2-1
v_call: TRBV12-5
d_call: TRBD2
cdr3_aa: CASGLGAGGDNEQFF
cdr3_nt: TGTGCTAGTGGTCTGGGGGCGGGAGGGGACAATGAGCAGTTCTTC

cdr3_length: 15
clone_size: NA
j_call: TRBJ1-3
v_call: TRBV28
d_call: TRBD1
cdr3_aa: CASAGGQGARNTIYF
cdr3_nt: TGTGCCAGCGCTGGGGGACAGGGGGCGAGGAACACCATATATTTT

cdr3_length: 15
clone_size: NA
j_call: TRBJ2-7
v_call: TRBV9
d_call: TRBD1
cdr3_aa: CASSVFGTAVDEQYF
cdr3_nt: TGTGCCAGCAGCGTATTCGGGACAGCGGTCGACGAGCAGTACTTC

cdr3_length: 13
clone_size: NA
j_call: TRBJ2-2
v_call: TRBV7-3
d_call: NA
cdr3_aa: CASSGGATGELFF
cdr3_nt: TGTGCCAGCAGTGGAGGGGCCACCGGGGAGCTGTTTTTT

cdr3_length: 17
clone_size: NA
j_call: TRBJ2-2
v_call: TRBV5-1
d_call: TRBD2
cdr3_aa: CASSFPLAGVGTGELFF
cdr3_nt: TGCGCCAGCAGCTTCCCACTAGCGGGAGTGGGCACCGGGGAGCTGTTTTTT

cdr3_length: 13
clone_size: NA
j_call: TRBJ2-7
v_call: TRBV7-9
d_call: NA
cdr3_aa: CASSPRGSYEQYF
cdr3_nt: TGTGCCAGCAGCCCCAGAGGGTCCTACGAGCAGTACTTC

cdr3_length: 14
clone_size: NA
j_call: TRBJ2-1
v_call: TRBV9
d_call: NA
cdr3_aa: CASSVAGAANEQFF
cdr3_nt: TGTGCCAGCAGCGTAGCAGGGGCAGCCAATGAGCAGTTCTTC

cdr3_length: 15
clone_size: NA
j_call: TRBJ1-4
v_call: TRBV4-2
d_call: TRBD1
cdr3_aa: CASGTGPTANEKLFF
cdr3_nt: TGTGCCAGCGGGACAGGGCCTACCGCTAATGAAAAACTGTTTTTT

cdr3_length: 17
clone_size: NA
j_call: TRBJ2-3
v_call: TRBV4-2
d_call: TRBD2
cdr3_aa: CASSPESGGRGSDTQYF
cdr3_nt: TGTGCCAGCAGCCCAGAGAGCGGGGGTCGAGGTTCAGATACGCAGTATTTT

cdr3_length: 21
clone_size: few
j_call: TRBJ1-2
v_call: TRBV19
d_call: NA
cdr3_aa: CASSITPMTKRSVLGDYGYTF
cdr3_nt: TGTGCCAGTAGTATCACCCCTATGACAAAGCGATCAGTCTTAGGGGACTATGGCTACACCTTC

cdr3_length: 15
clone_size: NA
j_call: TRBJ1-5
v_call: TRBV30
d_call: NA
cdr3_aa: CAWSGYSSSNQPQHF
cdr3_nt: TGTGCCTGGAGCGGTTATAGCAGTAGCAATCAGCCCCAGCATTTT

cdr3_length: 16
clone_size: NA
j_call: TRBJ2-1
v_call: TRBV7-3
d_call: NA
cdr3_aa: CASSPGGRSSYNEQFF
cdr3_nt: TGTGCCAGCAGCCCAGGCGGGCGGAGCTCCTACAATGAGCAGTTCTTC

cdr3_length: 18
clone_size: NA
j_call: TRBJ2-2
v_call: TRBV7-2
d_call: TRBD2
cdr3_aa: CASSPGLGREPHTGELFF
cdr3_nt: TGTGCCAGCAGCCCCGGGTTGGGGCGGGAGCCTCACACCGGGGAGCTGTTTTTT

cdr3_length: 15
clone_size: NA
j_call: TRBJ2-7
v_call: TRBV28
d_call: TRBD2
cdr3_aa: CASSLGLAGGTEQYF
cdr3_nt: TGTGCCAGCAGTTTAGGACTAGCGGGGGGTACCGAGCAGTACTTC

cdr3_length: 14
clone_size: NA
j_call: TRBJ1-1
v_call: TRBV9
d_call: NA
cdr3_aa: CASSPVRGNTEAFF
cdr3_nt: TGTGCCAGCAGCCCCGTTCGGGGGAACACTGAAGCTTTCTTT

cdr3_length: 13
clone_size: once
j_call: TRBJ1-5
v_call: TRBV30
d_call: TRBD1
cdr3_aa: CAWEGQRGQPQHF
cdr3_nt: TGTGCCTGGGAGGGACAGCGAGGTCAGCCCCAGCATTTT

cdr3_length: 13
clone_size: once
j_call: TRBJ1-3
v_call: TRBV25-1
d_call: NA
cdr3_aa: CASSKGLSNTIYF
cdr3_nt: TGTGCCAGCAGTAAGGGACTTTCAAACACCATATATTTT

cdr3_length: 14
clone_size: NA
j_call: TRBJ1-4
v_call: TRBV7-8
d_call: TRBD1
cdr3_aa: CASGDRGHGEKLFF
cdr3_nt: TGTGCCAGCGGTGACAGGGGGCATGGTGAAAAACTGTTTTTT

cdr3_length: 14
clone_size: NA
j_call: TRBJ1-1
v_call: TRBV5-5
d_call: TRBD1
cdr3_aa: CASSGTGWNTEAFF
cdr3_nt: TGTGCCAGCAGCGGGACAGGTTGGAACACTGAAGCTTTCTTT

cdr3_length: 14
clone_size: NA
j_call: TRBJ2-3
v_call: TRBV10-3
d_call: NA
cdr3_aa: CAISELSGTDTQYF
cdr3_nt: TGTGCCATCAGTGAGCTTAGCGGCACAGATACGCAGTATTTT

cdr3_length: 17
clone_size: NA
j_call: TRBJ2-1
v_call: TRBV5-1
d_call: TRBD2
cdr3_aa: CASSPAGTSGGGNEQFF
cdr3_nt: TGCGCCAGCAGCCCTGCTGGGACTAGCGGGGGCGGGAATGAGCAGTTCTTC

cdr3_length: 12
clone_size: once
j_call: TRBJ1-1
v_call: TRBV7-9
d_call: NA
cdr3_aa: CSSSLGATEAFF
cdr3_nt: TGTTCCAGCAGCTTAGGGGCTACTGAAGCTTTCTTT

cdr3_length: 15
clone_size: once
j_call: TRBJ2-7
v_call: TRBV27
d_call: TRBD2
cdr3_aa: CASSYYPSGNYEQYF
cdr3_nt: TGTGCCAGCAGTTATTATCCAAGCGGGAACTACGAGCAGTACTTC

cdr3_length: 15
clone_size: NA
j_call: TRBJ2-5
v_call: TRBV11-2
d_call: TRBD1
cdr3_aa: CASRARTGGKETQYF
cdr3_nt: TGTGCCAGCAGGGCTAGGACAGGGGGCAAAGAGACCCAGTACTTC

cdr3_length: 16
clone_size: few
j_call: TRBJ1-1
v_call: TRBV11-2
d_call: NA
cdr3_aa: CASSLDTETDNTEAFF
cdr3_nt: TGTGCCAGCAGCTTAGATACCGAGACAGATAACACTGAAGCTTTCTTT

cdr3_length: 14
clone_size: NA
j_call: TRBJ1-1
v_call: TRBV7-6
d_call: TRBD1
cdr3_aa: CASSEDRGNTEAFF
cdr3_nt: TGTGCCAGCAGCGAAGACAGGGGGAACACTGAAGCTTTCTTT

cdr3_length: 15
clone_size: few
j_call: TRBJ1-6
v_call: TRBV7-3
d_call: TRBD1
cdr3_aa: CASSSEGAKNSPLHF
cdr3_nt: TGTGCCAGCAGCTCGGAGGGGGCAAAGAATTCACCCCTCCACTTT

cdr3_length: 14
clone_size: NA
j_call: TRBJ1-4
v_call: TRBV29-1
d_call: NA
cdr3_aa: CSAVRGGANEKLFF
cdr3_nt: TGCAGCGCCGTCAGAGGCGGGGCTAATGAAAAACTGTTTTTT

cdr3_length: 14
clone_size: NA
j_call: TRBJ2-7
v_call: TRBV28
d_call: NA
cdr3_aa: CASTLWRGQTEQYF
cdr3_nt: TGTGCCAGTACCCTCTGGAGGGGCCAGACCGAGCAGTACTTC

cdr3_length: 14
clone_size: once
j_call: TRBJ1-1
v_call: TRBV11-3
d_call: NA
cdr3_aa: CASSRDGTNTEAFF
cdr3_nt: TGTGCCAGCAGCCGGGACGGGACAAACACTGAAGCTTTCTTT

cdr3_length: 13
clone_size: NA
j_call: TRBJ1-1
v_call: TRBV4-1
d_call: TRBD1
cdr3_aa: CASSFRDRGEAFF
cdr3_nt: TGCGCCAGCAGCTTCCGGGACAGGGGTGAAGCTTTCTTT

cdr3_length: 16
clone_size: NA
j_call: TRBJ2-3
v_call: TRBV6-1
d_call: TRBD1
cdr3_aa: CASSARGTGWRDTQYF
cdr3_nt: TGTGCCAGCAGTGCACGTGGGACAGGGTGGCGAGATACGCAGTATTTT

cdr3_length: 15
clone_size: NA
j_call: TRBJ2-3
v_call: TRBV4-2
d_call: NA
cdr3_aa: CASSQAQGSTDTQYF
cdr3_nt: TGTGCCAGCAGCCAAGCGCAGGGTTCCACAGATACGCAGTATTTT

cdr3_length: 18
clone_size: NA
j_call: TRBJ2-3
v_call: TRBV12-1
d_call: NA
cdr3_aa: CASSNTIYRSTSTDTQYF
cdr3_nt: TGTGCCAGCAGTAACACAATTTACAGGTCCACTAGCACAGATACGCAGTATTTT

cdr3_length: 13
clone_size: NA
j_call: TRBJ2-5
v_call: TRBV18
d_call: NA
cdr3_aa: CASSPGSQETQYF
cdr3_nt: TGTGCCAGCTCACCAGGCAGTCAAGAGACCCAGTACTTC

cdr3_length: 14
clone_size: NA
j_call: TRBJ2-3
v_call: TRBV29-1
d_call: TRBD2
cdr3_aa: CSVEETSVGDTQYF
cdr3_nt: TGCAGCGTTGAAGAGACTAGCGTTGGGGATACGCAGTATTTT

cdr3_length: 12
clone_size: NA
j_call: TRBJ2-7
v_call: TRBV4-2
d_call: NA
cdr3_aa: CASSQDSYEQYF
cdr3_nt: TGTGCCAGCAGCCAAGACAGCTACGAGCAGTACTTC

cdr3_length: 15
clone_size: once
j_call: TRBJ1-5
v_call: TRBV7-2
d_call: NA
cdr3_aa: CASSPNIGVSQPQHF
cdr3_nt: TGTGCCAGCAGCCCGAACATAGGGGTAAGTCAGCCCCAGCATTTT

cdr3_length: 16
clone_size: NA
j_call: TRBJ2-3
v_call: TRBV7-9
d_call: TRBD1
cdr3_aa: CASSSWGTGGPDTQYF
cdr3_nt: TGTGCCAGCAGCTCTTGGGGGACAGGGGGTCCAGATACGCAGTATTTT

cdr3_length: 14
clone_size: few
j_call: TRBJ1-2
v_call: TRBV19
d_call: NA
cdr3_aa: CASSIPARDYGYTF
cdr3_nt: TGTGCCAGTAGTATACCCGCCAGGGACTATGGCTACACCTTC

cdr3_length: 15
clone_size: once
j_call: TRBJ2-3
v_call: TRBV19
d_call: TRBD1
cdr3_aa: CASSRPRGTGDTQYF
cdr3_nt: TGTGCCAGTAGCCGTCCCCGGGGGACAGGAGATACGCAGTATTTT

cdr3_length: 13
clone_size: NA
j_call: TRBJ2-1
v_call: TRBV7-3
d_call: NA
cdr3_aa: CASSSLSYNEQFF
cdr3_nt: TGTGCCAGCAGCTCCTTATCCTACAATGAGCAGTTCTTC

cdr3_length: 20
clone_size: NA
j_call: TRBJ1-5
v_call: TRBV19
d_call: NA
cdr3_aa: CASSIPHRGEGTYSNQPQHF
cdr3_nt: TGTGCCAGTAGTATACCCCATCGGGGGGAAGGCACTTATAGCAATCAGCCCCAGCATTTT